This TCR beta chain is from a study of HIV-infected children after antiretroviral therapy interruption. Across the whole study: Weeks 0, 12, interruption end (24 or 48), and about 3 years post-study gave interruption-arm samples.

RNA-based 3' RACE libraries used unique molecular identifiers. MiXCR, run by TCRdb on the 3' RACE reads, gives a single entry per CDR3 protein. The sample consists of approximately 96,000 distinct CDR3 sequences, about 6.3% of them appearing once. Treatment noted: PENTA 11 planned treatment interruption arm or continuous ART arm. Samples needed at least 5 million viable cryopreserved PBMCs. This clonotype was counted many times. The CDR3 consists of 13 residues. V lost 1 base and J 6 bases, leaving 8 bases between the germline ends. From germline, CDR1 is SGHAT and CDR2 FQNNGV. This clonotype originated in a pool of human donors with HIV. Material: CD45RA+ CD4+ T cells from PBMCs, pooled from several time points, obtained from a donor given antiretroviral therapy, either interrupted or continuous. Indicated subset: naive CD4+ CD45RA+ CD45RO- T cells. The chain joins TRBV11-2 to TRBJ2-3; perhaps TRBD2 as D (6 bases). This CDR3 reads CASSLVRGDTQYF. In nucleotides, the CDR3 is TGTGCCAGCAGCTTAGTTCGGGGGGATACGCAGTATTTT.